The sequence of this T cell receptor (beta chain) was determined in a study of T cells in narcolepsy. Overall study context: Enrolled donors included narcolepsy type 1 or type 2 patients and healthy controls.

Germline V gene lookup returns CDR1 MDHEN and CDR2 SYDVKM. V gave up 2 bases and J gave up 7 bases, with 20 bases separating them. CDR3 length: 16 amino acids. Notes on this clone: Its specificity is unknown.

Broader study findings: Healthy controls reportedly lacked the autoreactive clonotypes serially found in patients' blood. Comparing one patient's CSF and blood CD4+ clonotypes highlighted HCRT- and TRIB2-specific autoreactive clonotypes.

Data came from immunoSEQ multiplex PCR; TCRdb stores just in-frame clones and leaves some out. The sample lists 25,000 to 30,000 clones, about four fifths occurring once. The V call is TRBV28, the J call TRBJ1-2, with D possibly TRBD1 on 5 matching bases. The sequenced sample consisted of CD45RA- memory CD4+ T cells from PBMCs. The clonotype originates from a human donor with narcolepsy. CDR3 sequence: CASSLQGITGRSGYTF. DNA for the CDR3: TGTGCCAGCAGTTTACAAGGGATTACAGGACGCTCTGGCTACACCTTC.